This entry concerns a single TCR beta chain. Its antigen is unknown. The entry originates in a study of OX40 agonist ivuxolimab in advanced cancers. Study as a whole: All patients had ivuxolimab intravenously every 2 weeks at 0.01 to 10 mg/kg. Hepatocellular carcinoma, melanoma, renal cell or head and neck cancer was diagnosed in the dose-escalation patients. Study-level points and caveats: It was also the case that some nonresponders had low normalized T-cell clonal expansion. The average count of expanded clones was higher among CD8+ T cells than among CD4+.

Produced via immunoSEQ multiplex PCR; TCRdb's table is partial and in-frame only. The table lists roughly 76,000 clones, around 87% of them singletons. This TCR derives from an adult with an advanced solid tumor such as melanoma, head and neck, liver or kidney cancer. Sample: CD4+ or CD8+ T cells sorted from blood, taken in a trial of the OX40 agonist ivuxolimab.

CDR3 in DNA: TGTGCCAGCAATTACAACTATGGCTACACCTTC. Residues: CASNYNYGYTF. The chain employs TRBV28 and TRBJ1-2; D is unclear. CDR3 size: 11 residues. Per germline, CDR1 MDHEN and CDR2 SYDVKM. Between the trimmed V and J ends, which lost 7 bases and 2 bases, there was a span of 5 bases.